The sequence of this T cell receptor (beta chain) was determined in a study of cytomegalovirus exposure and HLA in healthy donors. This CDR3 has 15 amino acids. Per germline, CDR1 SGHDT and CDR2 YYEEEE. The trim removed 4 bases at V and 3 bases at J, leaving 9 bases unmatched. Measured with immunoSEQ multiplex PCR; TCRdb has only the in-frame clones, and not every one. The profile shows more than 250,000 clones, around 91% of them singletons. The source material was PBMCs. This rearrangement joins TRBV5-6 to TRBJ1-2; 7 bases line up with TRBD1. The sequence was collected from a woman in her twenties or thirties in good health and CMV-seronegative. CDR3 residues: CASSPSGDSHYGYTF. The CDR3 DNA is TGTGCCAGCAGCCCCAGCGGGGACAGCCACTATGGCTACACCTTC.